These 27 T cell receptor beta chains originate from one sample sequenced in a study of blood T cell repertoires in COVID-19. Libraries were prepared by immunoSEQ multiplex PCR; TCRdb keeps only in-frame clonotypes and omits some of them. The profile shows some 150,000 clones, 70% to 90% of them singletons. Sequencing was done on a sample of peripheral blood. These receptors all stem from a man aged 40-50 years with acute or convalescent COVID-19.

The rearrangement uses TRBV3-1 (or the pseudogene TRBV3-2) and TRBJ1-1; TRBD1 agrees at 7 bases. Germline trimming cut 8 bases from V and 9 bases from J; bases unmatched to any gene: 9. Germline loops: CDR1 LGHDT, CDR2 YNNKEL (reference sequence). The CDR3 is made up of 12 amino acids. CDR3 region: CASATGTVQAFF. CDR3 bases: TGTGCCAGCGCGACAGGGACCGTTCAAGCTTTCTTT.

About this clone itself: An end of the junction does not agree with germline; a read error may underlie this. This specimen includes other DNA sequences encoding the same CDR3. J is TRBJ2-7 and V is TRBV11-2; 9 nucleotides align to TRBD1. This CDR3 is built from 11 residues. The germline V gene has CDR1 SGHAT and CDR2 FQNNGV. The CDR3 reads CASSPGTGRYF. The CDR3 DNA reads TGCGCCAGCAGTCCCGGGACAGGGCGTTACTTC.

This sequence joins TRBV18 and TRBJ1-6; no definite D call. The germline V gene has CDR1 KGHSH and CDR2 LQKENI. Trimming cost V 6 bases and J 11 bases, with 20 bases left between them. CDR3 length: 15 residues. CDR3 coding DNA: TGTGCCAGCTCCCAGTCGCCAGCTCGGGTGCCACCCCTCCACTTT. As protein: CASSQSPARVPPLHF.

This clone came up once. V is TRBV5-1 and J is TRBJ1-2, with TRBD1 matching over 9 bases. The V gene's germline CDR1 is SGHRS and CDR2 YFSETQ. This CDR3 has 14 residues. The J segment lost 4 bases and the V segment lost 4 bases, leaving 5 bases of the junction unmatched. The CDR3 is CASSEGQGSYGYTF. CDR3 coding DNA: TGCGCCAGCAGCGAAGGACAGGGGAGCTATGGCTACACCTTC.

The chain joins TRBV11-3 to TRBJ2-1; 9 bases match TRBD1. The CDR3 is 14 amino acids. J lost 10 bases, V lost 5 bases, and 9 bases had no gene match. Germline CDR1 reads SGHNT; CDR2 reads YENEEA. The chain's CDR3 is CASSARTGVEEQFF. CDR3 DNA sequence: TGTGCCAGCAGCGCCCGGACAGGGGTCGAGGAGCAGTTCTTC.

This chain joins TRBV28 and TRBJ2-7; D is perhaps TRBD2 (6 bases). The germline V and J ends were trimmed by 5 bases and 3 bases, with 17 bases remaining between them. This CDR3 is 15 amino acids long. From germline, CDR1 is MDHEN and CDR2 SYDVKM. The CDR3 is CASSASRGFIYEQYF. The CDR3 DNA reads TGTGCCAGCAGTGCGTCCCGGGGGTTTATCTACGAGCAGTACTTC.

This clone was observed a single time. The V gene is TRBV19, the J gene TRBJ2-5, with 9 bases identical to TRBD1. V shed 3 bases and J 2 bases; nucleotides not matched to a gene: 4. Germline values: CDR1 LNHDA, CDR2 SQIVND (reference sequence). This CDR3 is built from 15 residues. The CDR3 region has the DNA TGTGCCAGTAGTATCAACAGGGGGCGGCAAGAGACCCAGTACTTC. It specifies CASSINRGRQETQYF.

The J gene is TRBJ2-7, the V gene TRBV11-2, with D perhaps matching TRBD1 (7 bases). The CDR3 extends over 14 amino acids. Trimming removed 5 bases at V and 4 bases at J, with 15 bases between. Germline values: CDR1 SGHAT, CDR2 FQNNGV. The CDR3 coding sequence is TGTGCCAGCAGCGGCGGGGACAGAACTTACGAGCAGTACTTC. Its translation: CASSGGDRTYEQYF.

The CDR3 reads CASSYTGPNTEAFF. For the CDR3, the DNA is TGTGCCAGCAGTTACACAGGGCCGAACACTGAAGCTTTCTTT. The rearrangement links TRBV6-5 to TRBJ1-1; perhaps TRBD1 as D (6 bases). Between the trimmed V and J ends, which lost 2 bases and 1 base, there was a span of 8 bases. In germline, CDR1 is MNHEY, CDR2 SVGAGI. The CDR3 contains 14 residues.

The chain carries TRBV29-1 and TRBJ1-4; TRBD1 matches at 7 bases. CDR3 size: 11 residues. Losses at the gene ends were 4 bases for V and 10 bases for J; bases not matched to a gene: 3. Looked up from germline, CDR1 is SQVTM and CDR2 is ANQGSEA. Here the CDR3 reads CSVGDRVKLFF. DNA of the CDR3: TGCAGCGTTGGTGACAGGGTAAAACTGTTTTTT.

The chain couples TRBV7-9 to TRBJ2-5, with TRBD2 matching 7 bases. J gave up 5 bases and V 1 base, and 4 bases lay outside the gene matches. This CDR3 is built from 14 residues. Germline-derived CDR1 and CDR2 are SEHNR and FQNEAQ (reference sequence). The CDR3 is CASSLGTSLETQYF. CDR3 nucleotide sequence: TGTGCCAGCAGCTTAGGGACTAGTCTGGAGACCCAGTACTTC.

The chain employs TRBV4-1 and TRBJ1-1; D gene uncertain. V was trimmed by 0 bases and J by 4 bases, leaving 12 bases between them. The CDR3 totals 15 residues. Germline V gives CDR1 MGHRA, CDR2 YSYEKL. The CDR3 loop is CASSQETSRVTEAFF. Written as DNA, the CDR3 is TGCGCCAGCAGCCAAGAGACTTCTAGAGTCACTGAAGCTTTCTTT.

The V and J genes are TRBV5-6 and TRBJ2-1, with a tentative D call TRBD1 (5 bases). The ends were cut back, 1 base at V and 2 bases at J, with 16 bases in the middle. The CDR3 sequence is 17 residues long. Germline CDR1 SGHDT, CDR2 YYEEEE. CDR3: CASSLNRWVGTYNEQFF. As DNA, the CDR3 is TGTGCCAGCAGCTTGAACAGGTGGGTTGGCACCTACAATGAGCAGTTCTTC.

The rearrangement joins TRBV28 to TRBJ2-6; 15 bases align to TRBD2. The length of the CDR3 is 20 residues. After removal of 6 bases from V and 2 bases from J, the junction contained 11 bases not matched to a gene. From germline, CDR1 is MDHEN and CDR2 SYDVKM. CDR3 DNA: TGTGCCAGCAGCGAATGGACTAGCGGGGGGGCCACGGCTGGGGCCAACGTCCTGACTTTC. It specifies CASSEWTSGGATAGANVLTF.

CDR3 coding DNA: TGTGCCAGCAGCAGGACAGGGACGGGCTATGGCTACACCTTC. Encoded protein: CASSRTGTGYGYTF. V is TRBV13 and J is TRBJ1-2; 8 bases are shared with TRBD1. In germline, CDR1 is PRHDT, CDR2 FYEKMQ (reference sequence). After removal of 5 bases from V and 4 bases from J, the junction contained 6 bases not matched to a gene. The CDR3 consists of 14 residues.

The chain has TRBV18 and TRBJ1-3; TRBD1 agrees at 8 bases. The CDR3 consists of 15 residues. Germline V lookup: CDR1 KGHSH, CDR2 LQKENI. Trimming at V came to 3 bases and at J to 4 bases, leaving 5 bases not matched to a gene. The CDR3 nucleotides read TGTGCCAGCTCACCGACAGGGGACCCCGGAAACACCATATATTTT. Its translation is CASSPTGDPGNTIYF.

The rearrangement joins TRBV5-1 to TRBJ1-2; D might be TRBD1 (5 bases). The CDR3 is 14 residues long. Germline CDR1 SGHRS, CDR2 YFSETQ. Trimming took 2 bases from V and 2 from J, leaving 10 bases between them. This CDR3 is CASSFAGTNYGYTF. As DNA, the CDR3 is TGCGCCAGCAGCTTCGCGGGGACGAACTATGGCTACACCTTC.

CDR3: CASSPEYEKLFF. The CDR3 DNA follows: TGTGCCAGCTCACCCGAGTATGAAAAACTGTTTTTT. The V and J genes are TRBV18 and TRBJ1-4; D call uncertain. Germline CDR1 KGHSH, CDR2 LQKENI. The CDR3 covers 12 residues. V lost 3 bases, J lost 6 bases, and 5 bases lay in between.

This chain's CDR3 is CASSLYRDSGELFF. The CDR3 nucleotides read TGTGCCAGCAGCTTGTACAGGGATTCCGGGGAGCTGTTTTTT. V usage is TRBV5-6 and J usage is TRBJ2-2; maybe TRBD1 (6 bases). Germline lookup yields CDR1 SGHDT and CDR2 YYEEEE. The CDR3 contains 14 residues. The ends were cut back, 1 base at V and 6 bases at J, with 10 bases in the middle.

The gene calls are TRBV5-1 and TRBJ2-3; 14 bases agree with TRBD2. V dropped 4 bases and J dropped 0; count of bases not matched to a gene: 4. This CDR3 has 17 residues. Germline-derived CDR1 and CDR2 are SGHRS and YFSETQ. The CDR3 DNA follows: TGCGCCAGCAGCCGGACTAGCGGGGGGAGTAGCACAGATACGCAGTATTTT. This gives the protein CASSRTSGGSSTDTQYF.

V usage is TRBV7-3 and J usage is TRBJ2-5; 8 bases match TRBD2. Trimming at V came to 5 bases and at J to 1 base, leaving 3 bases not matched to a gene. Germline CDR1 SGHTA, CDR2 FQGTGA. The CDR3 loop spans 14 amino acids. CDR3 bases: TGTGCCAGCAGCCGGGGGGGCCCCCAAGAGACCCAGTACTTC. Its translation is CASSRGGPQETQYF.

The chain has TRBV7-8 and TRBJ1-2, with TRBD1 as a possible D gene (5 bases). V was pared by 4 bases and J by 8 bases, with 23 bases between. The germline V gene encodes CDR1 SGHVS and CDR2 FQNEAQ. The CDR3 is 16 residues long. The CDR3 is CASSSSGSFLPWGYTF. The CDR3 region has the DNA TGTGCCAGCAGCTCCTCAGGGTCCTTCCTGCCGTGGGGCTACACCTTC.

This clone was detected once. The J gene is TRBJ2-7, the V gene TRBV5-8, with D possibly TRBD2 on 5 matching bases. The CDR3 contains 13 residues. The V end lost 0 bases, the J end lost 6 bases, and 10 bases lay between the germline ends. CDR1 and CDR2 from the germline V gene are SGHTS and YDEGEE. CDR3 loop: CASSLAPEAEQYF. The CDR3 nucleotides read TGTGCCAGCAGCTTGGCCCCGGAGGCCGAGCAGTACTTC.

In DNA, the CDR3 is TGTGCCAGCAGTGAAACGGCCGGGATCGGGAGCACTGAAGCTTTCTTT. Amino acids: CASSETAGIGSTEAFF. This chain uses TRBV6-1 with TRBJ1-1; D is uncertain. Trimming stripped 2 bases from V and 4 bases from J, with 17 bases between. The CDR3 runs 16 residues. Germline V gene lookup returns CDR1 MNHNS and CDR2 SASEGT.

The rearrangement joins TRBV18 to TRBJ1-2; the D gene is possibly TRBD1 (5 bases). The germline CDR1 and CDR2 sequences are KGHSH and LQKENI. The CDR3 has 15 amino acids. V was trimmed by 3 bases and J by 3 bases, leaving 14 bases between them. CDR3 in amino acids: CASSPDGGGDYGYTF. CDR3 DNA: TGTGCCAGCTCACCCGACGGGGGAGGGGACTATGGCTACACCTTC.

The rearrangement joins TRBV4-1 to TRBJ2-5; 7 bases map to TRBD1. With 4 bases clipped from V and 4 bases from J, the junction kept 9 bases outside the gene matches. The CDR3 covers 15 residues. Germline V gene lookup returns CDR1 MGHRA and CDR2 YSYEKL. CDR3 DNA sequence: TGCGCCAGCAGCCCCCGACAGGGTGGCCCAGAGACCCAGTACTTC. It is translated as CASSPRQGGPETQYF.

The chain uses TRBV10-3 and TRBJ1-6, with 8 bases lining up with TRBD1. The CDR3 runs 13 residues. Germline assignment: CDR1 ENHRY and CDR2 SYGVKD. The ends lost 6 bases at V and 8 bases at J; junction bases unmatched: 3. CDR3 DNA sequence: TGTGCCATCAGACTGGACAGGGATTCACCCCTCCACTTT. This gives the protein CAIRLDRDSPLHF.